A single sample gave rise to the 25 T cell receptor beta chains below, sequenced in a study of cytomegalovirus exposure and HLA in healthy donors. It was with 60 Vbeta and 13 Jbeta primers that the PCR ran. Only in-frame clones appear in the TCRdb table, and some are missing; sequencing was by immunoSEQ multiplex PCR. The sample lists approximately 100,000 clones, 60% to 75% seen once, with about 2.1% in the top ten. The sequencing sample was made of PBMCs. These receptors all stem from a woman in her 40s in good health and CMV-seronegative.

CDR3 sequence (DNA): TGCGCCAGCAGTACCAGCCCTAGCGGGGGGAAATACAATGAGCAGTTCTTC. It yields the protein CASSTSPSGGKYNEQFF. This chain connects TRBV23-1 to TRBJ2-1; 11 bases fit TRBD2. TRBV23-1 carries the ORF label, with uncertain function. This CDR3 is 17 amino acids long. V shed 5 bases and J 4 bases; nucleotides not matched to a gene: 10.

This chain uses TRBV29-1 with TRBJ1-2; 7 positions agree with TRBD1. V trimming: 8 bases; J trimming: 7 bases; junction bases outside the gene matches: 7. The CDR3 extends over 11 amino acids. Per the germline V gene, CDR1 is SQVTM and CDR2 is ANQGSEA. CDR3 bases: TGCAGCATTACAGGGGTAGGTGGCTACACCTTC. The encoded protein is CSITGVGGYTF.

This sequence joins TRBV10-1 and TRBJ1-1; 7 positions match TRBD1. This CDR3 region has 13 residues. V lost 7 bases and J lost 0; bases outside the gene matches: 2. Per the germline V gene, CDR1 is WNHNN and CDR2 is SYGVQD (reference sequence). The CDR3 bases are TGCGCCAGCAAGGGACAGCTGAACACTGAAGCTTTCTTT. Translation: CASKGQLNTEAFF.

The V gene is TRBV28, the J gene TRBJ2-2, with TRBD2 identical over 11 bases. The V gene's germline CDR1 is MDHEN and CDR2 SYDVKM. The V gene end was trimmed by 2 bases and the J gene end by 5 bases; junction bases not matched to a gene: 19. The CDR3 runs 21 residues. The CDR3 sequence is CASSLIGQQIAGGPRTGELFF. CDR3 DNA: TGTGCCAGCAGTTTAATTGGGCAGCAAATAGCGGGAGGGCCGCGGACCGGGGAGCTGTTTTTT.

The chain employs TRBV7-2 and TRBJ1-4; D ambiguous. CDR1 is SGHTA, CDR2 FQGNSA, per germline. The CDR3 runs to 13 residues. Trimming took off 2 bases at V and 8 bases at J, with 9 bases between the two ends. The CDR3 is CASSLTGEEKLFF. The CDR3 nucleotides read TGTGCCAGCAGCTTAACGGGAGAAGAAAAACTGTTTTTT.

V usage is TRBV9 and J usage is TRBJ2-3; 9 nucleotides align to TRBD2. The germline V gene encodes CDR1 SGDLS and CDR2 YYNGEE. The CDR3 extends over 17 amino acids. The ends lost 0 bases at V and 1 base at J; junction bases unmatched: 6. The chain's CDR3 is CASSVGAGGGGTDTQYF. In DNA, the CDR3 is TGTGCCAGCAGCGTAGGAGCGGGGGGTGGAGGCACAGATACGCAGTATTTT.

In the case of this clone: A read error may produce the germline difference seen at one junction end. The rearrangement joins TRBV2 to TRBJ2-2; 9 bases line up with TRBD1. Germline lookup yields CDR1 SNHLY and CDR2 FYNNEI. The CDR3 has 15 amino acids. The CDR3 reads CASSPGTGRAGELFF. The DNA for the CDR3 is TGTGCCAGCAGCCCCGGGACAGGGCGTGCCGGGGAGTTGTTTTTT.

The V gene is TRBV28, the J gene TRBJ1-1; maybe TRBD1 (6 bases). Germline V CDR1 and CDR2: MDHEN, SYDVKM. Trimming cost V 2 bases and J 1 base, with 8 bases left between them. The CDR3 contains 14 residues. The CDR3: CASSLRGQNTEAFF. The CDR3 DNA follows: TGTGCCAGCAGTTTAAGGGGACAGAACACTGAAGCTTTCTTT.

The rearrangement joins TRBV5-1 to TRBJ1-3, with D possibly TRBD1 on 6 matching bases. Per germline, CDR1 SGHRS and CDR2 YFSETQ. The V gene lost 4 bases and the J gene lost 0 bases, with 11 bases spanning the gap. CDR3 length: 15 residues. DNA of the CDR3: TGCGCCAGCAGCGTGGACAGTTTCTCTGGAAACACCATATATTTT. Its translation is CASSVDSFSGNTIYF.

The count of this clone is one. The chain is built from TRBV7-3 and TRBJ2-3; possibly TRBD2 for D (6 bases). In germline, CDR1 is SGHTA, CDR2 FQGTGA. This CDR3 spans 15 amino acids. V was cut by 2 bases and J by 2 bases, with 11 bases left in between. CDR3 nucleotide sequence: TGTGCCAGCAGCTTATCGGGGAGGACCACAGATACGCAGTATTTT. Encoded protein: CASSLSGRTTDTQYF.

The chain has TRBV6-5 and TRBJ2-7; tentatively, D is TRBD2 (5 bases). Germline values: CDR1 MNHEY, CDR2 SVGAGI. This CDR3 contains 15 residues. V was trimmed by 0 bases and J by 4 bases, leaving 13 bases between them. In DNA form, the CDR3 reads TGTGCCAGCAGTTACTCGTCGGGAAGTCAATACGAGCAGTACTTC. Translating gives CASSYSSGSQYEQYF.

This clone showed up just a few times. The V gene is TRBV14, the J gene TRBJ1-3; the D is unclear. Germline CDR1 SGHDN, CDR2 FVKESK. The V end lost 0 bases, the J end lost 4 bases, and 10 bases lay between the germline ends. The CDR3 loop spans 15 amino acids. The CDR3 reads CASSQDAGNGNTIYF. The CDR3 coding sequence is TGTGCCAGCAGCCAAGATGCGGGTAACGGAAACACCATATATTTT. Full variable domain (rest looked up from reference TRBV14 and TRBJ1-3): EAGVTQFPSHSVIEKGQTVTLRCDPISGHDNLYWYRRVMGKEIKFLLHFVKESKQDESGMPNNRFLAERTGGTYSTLKVQPAELEDSGVYFCASSQDAGNGNTIYFGEGSWLTVV.

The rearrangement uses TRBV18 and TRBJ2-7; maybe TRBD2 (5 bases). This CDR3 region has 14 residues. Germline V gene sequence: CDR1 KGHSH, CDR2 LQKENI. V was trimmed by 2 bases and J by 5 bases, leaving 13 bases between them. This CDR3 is CASSPREEGNEQYF. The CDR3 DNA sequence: TGTGCCAGCTCACCAAGGGAAGAGGGCAACGAGCAGTACTTC.

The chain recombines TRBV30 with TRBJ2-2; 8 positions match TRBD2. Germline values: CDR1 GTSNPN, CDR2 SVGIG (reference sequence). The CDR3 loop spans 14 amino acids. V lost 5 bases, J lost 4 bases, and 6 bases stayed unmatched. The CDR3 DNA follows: TGTGCCTGGGTAGCGGGATCGGGCACCGGGGAGCTGTTTTTT. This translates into CAWVAGSGTGELFF.

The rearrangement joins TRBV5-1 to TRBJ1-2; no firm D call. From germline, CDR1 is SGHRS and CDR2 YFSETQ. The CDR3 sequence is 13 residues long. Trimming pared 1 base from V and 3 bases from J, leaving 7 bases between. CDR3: CASSLQEDYGYTF. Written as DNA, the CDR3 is TGCGCCAGCAGCTTGCAGGAGGACTATGGCTACACCTTC.

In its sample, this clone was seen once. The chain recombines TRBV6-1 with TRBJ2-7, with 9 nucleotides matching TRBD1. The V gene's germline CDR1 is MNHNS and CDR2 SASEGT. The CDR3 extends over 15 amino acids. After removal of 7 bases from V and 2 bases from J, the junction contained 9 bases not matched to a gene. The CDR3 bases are TGTGCCAGCACCCTTTTTGGGACAGGGACCTACGAGCAGTACTTC. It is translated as CASTLFGTGTYEQYF.

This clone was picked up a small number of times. The CDR3 DNA follows: TGTGCCAGCAGATGGGGAGTTAGCTATGGCTACACCTTC. Its protein is CASRWGVSYGYTF. The chain joins TRBV11-3 to TRBJ1-2; no reliable D call. In germline, CDR1 is SGHNT, CDR2 YENEEA. CDR3 size: 13 residues. With 6 bases removed from V and 4 bases from J, the gap between germline ends came to 12 bases. Looking up the rest from reference TRBV11-3 and TRBJ1-2 gives the full variable domain: EAGVVQSPRYKIIEKKQPVAFWCNPISGHNTLYWYLQNLGQGPELLIRYENEEAVDDSQLPKDRFSAERLKGVDSTLKIQPAELGDSAVYLCASRWGVSYGYTFGSGTRLTVV.

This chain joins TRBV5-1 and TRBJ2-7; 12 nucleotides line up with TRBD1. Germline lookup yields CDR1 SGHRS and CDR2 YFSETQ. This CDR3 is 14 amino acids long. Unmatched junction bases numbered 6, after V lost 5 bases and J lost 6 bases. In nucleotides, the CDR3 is TGCGCCAGCAGTCCGGGACAGGGGGCGAGCGAGCAGTACTTC. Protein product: CASSPGQGASEQYF.

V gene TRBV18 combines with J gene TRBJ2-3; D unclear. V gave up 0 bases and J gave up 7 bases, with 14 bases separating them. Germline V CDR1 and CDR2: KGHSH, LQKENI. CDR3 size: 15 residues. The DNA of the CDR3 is TGTGCCAGCTCACCACCGTTGGTGGCCGATTATACGCAGTATTTT. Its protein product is CASSPPLVADYTQYF.

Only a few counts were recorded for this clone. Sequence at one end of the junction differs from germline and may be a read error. As DNA, the CDR3 is TGTTCCAGCAGCTTAGGTGGGAGGGCTGGGGAGCAGTTCTTC. It yields the protein CSSSLGGRAGEQFF. The chain links TRBV7-9 to TRBJ2-1; 7 bases match TRBD2. From germline, CDR1 is SEHNR and CDR2 FQNEAQ (reference sequence). This CDR3 comprises 14 residues.

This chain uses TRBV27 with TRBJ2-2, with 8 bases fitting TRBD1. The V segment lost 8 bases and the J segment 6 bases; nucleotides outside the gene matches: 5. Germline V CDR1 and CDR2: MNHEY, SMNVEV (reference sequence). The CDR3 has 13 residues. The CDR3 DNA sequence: TGTGCCAGCGGCGGACAGGGTGCCGGGGAGCTGTTTTTT. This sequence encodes CASGGQGAGELFF.

The CDR3 DNA reads as TGTGCCATCAGTACAGGGGCCAAAAACATTCAGTACTTC. It encodes CAISTGAKNIQYF. The rearrangement links TRBV10-3 to TRBJ2-4, with a tentative D call TRBD1 (6 bases). Trimming left V 5 bases short and J 1 base short, with 6 bases between. The length of the CDR3 is 13 residues. Per the germline V gene, CDR1 is ENHRY and CDR2 is SYGVKD.

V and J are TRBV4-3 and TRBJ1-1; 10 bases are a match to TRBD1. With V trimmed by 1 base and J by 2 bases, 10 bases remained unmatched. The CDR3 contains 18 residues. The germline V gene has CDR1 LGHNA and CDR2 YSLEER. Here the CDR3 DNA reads TGCGCCAGCAGCCAAGGTACTGGGACAGGGGTACTTAACACTGAAGCTTTCTTT. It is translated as CASSQGTGTGVLNTEAFF.

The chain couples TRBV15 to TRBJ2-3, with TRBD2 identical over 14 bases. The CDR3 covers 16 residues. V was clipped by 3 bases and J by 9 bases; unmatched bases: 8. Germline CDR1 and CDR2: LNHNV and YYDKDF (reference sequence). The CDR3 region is CATSRKTSGRADTQYF. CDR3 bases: TGTGCCACCAGCAGGAAGACTAGCGGGAGGGCCGACACGCAGTATTTT.

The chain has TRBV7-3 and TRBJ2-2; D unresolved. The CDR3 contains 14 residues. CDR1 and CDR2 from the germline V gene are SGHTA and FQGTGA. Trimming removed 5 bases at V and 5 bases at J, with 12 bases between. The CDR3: CASSPYYGTGELFF. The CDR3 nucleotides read TGTGCCAGCAGCCCATACTATGGAACCGGGGAGCTGTTTTTT.